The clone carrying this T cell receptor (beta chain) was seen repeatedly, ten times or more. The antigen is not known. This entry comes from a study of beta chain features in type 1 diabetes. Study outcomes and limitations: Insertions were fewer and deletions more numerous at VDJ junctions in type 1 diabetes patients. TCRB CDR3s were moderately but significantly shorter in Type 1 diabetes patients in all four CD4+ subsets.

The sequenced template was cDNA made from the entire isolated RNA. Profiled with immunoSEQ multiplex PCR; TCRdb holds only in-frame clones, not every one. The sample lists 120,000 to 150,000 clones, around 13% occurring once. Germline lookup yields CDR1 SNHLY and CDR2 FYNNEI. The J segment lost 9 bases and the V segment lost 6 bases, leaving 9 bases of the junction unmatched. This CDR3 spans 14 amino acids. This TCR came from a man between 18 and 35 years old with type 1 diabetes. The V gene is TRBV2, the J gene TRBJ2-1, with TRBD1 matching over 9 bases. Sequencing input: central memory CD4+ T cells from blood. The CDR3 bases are TGTGCCAGCAGCCGGGACAGGGAATTCGGTGAGCAGTTCTTC. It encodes CASSRDREFGEQFF.